This T cell receptor (beta chain) emerged from a study of OX40 agonist ivuxolimab in advanced cancers. TCRdb's copy holds only in-frame clones and misses some; the assay was immunoSEQ multiplex PCR. The sample carries just over 90,000 clones, 85% to 95% recorded once. Deletions cut 0 bases from V and 8 bases from J, with 14 bases between. The CDR3 runs 14 residues. Germline-derived CDR1 and CDR2 are SGHDT and YYEEEE. This chain connects TRBV5-6 to TRBJ1-1; weak D call: TRBD1 (6 bases). This sequence originates from an adult with an advanced solid tumor such as melanoma, head and neck, liver or kidney cancer. Source: CD4+ or CD8+ T cells sorted from blood, taken in a trial of the OX40 agonist ivuxolimab. CDR3 DNA: TGTGCCAGCAGCTTGGATGTGCAGGGGCCCGAAGCTTTCTTT. Protein: CASSLDVQGPEAFF.